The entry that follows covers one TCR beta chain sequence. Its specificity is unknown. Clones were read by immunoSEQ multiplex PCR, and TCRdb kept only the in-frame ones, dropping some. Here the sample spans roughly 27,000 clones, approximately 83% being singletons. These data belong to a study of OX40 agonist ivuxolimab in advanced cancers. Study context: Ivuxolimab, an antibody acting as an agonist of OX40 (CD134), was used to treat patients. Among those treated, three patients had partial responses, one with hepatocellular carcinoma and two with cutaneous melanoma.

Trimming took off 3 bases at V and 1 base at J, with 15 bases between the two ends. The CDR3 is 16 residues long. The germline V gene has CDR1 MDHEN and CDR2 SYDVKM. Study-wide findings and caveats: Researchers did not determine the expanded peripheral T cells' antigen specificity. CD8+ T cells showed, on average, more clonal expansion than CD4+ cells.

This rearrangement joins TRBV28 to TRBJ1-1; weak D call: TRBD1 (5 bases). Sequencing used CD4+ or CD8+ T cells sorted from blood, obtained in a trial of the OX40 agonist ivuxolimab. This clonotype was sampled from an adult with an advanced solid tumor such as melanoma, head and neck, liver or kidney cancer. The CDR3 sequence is CASSLGVNGANTEAFF. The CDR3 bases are TGTGCCAGCAGTTTGGGGGTGAATGGAGCGAACACTGAAGCTTTCTTT.